This TCR beta chain was recorded in a study of blood T cell repertoires in COVID-19. Overall study context: Whether acute or convalescent, the COVID-19 samples came from the United States, Italy and Spain. T cells, B-cell-depleted T cells, or PBMCs provided the cDNA or gDNA that served as material.

The V end lost 1 base, the J end lost 9 bases, and 11 bases lay between the germline ends. The length of the CDR3 is 13 residues. The germline V gene has CDR1 LGHDT and CDR2 YNNKEL (reference sequence). As handled by the study authors: Estimation of nucleated cell counts relied on the amplification of reference gene primers. Profiling relied on immunoSEQ multiplex PCR, and the TCRdb table lists in-frame clones only, not all of them. The V and J calls and clone size were taken over from that table, and D and trimming were inferred from the DNA. Here the sample spans about 39,000 clones, approximately 85% being singletons.

This chain uses TRBV3-1 (or the pseudogene TRBV3-2) with TRBJ2-3, with a weak D call TRBD2 (6 bases). Sequenced: peripheral blood. The TCR originated in a man aged 55 to 70 with acute or convalescent COVID-19. The CDR3 loop is CASSQVMGGTQYF. The DNA of the CDR3 is TGTGCCAGCAGCCAAGTCATGGGGGGAACGCAGTATTTT.